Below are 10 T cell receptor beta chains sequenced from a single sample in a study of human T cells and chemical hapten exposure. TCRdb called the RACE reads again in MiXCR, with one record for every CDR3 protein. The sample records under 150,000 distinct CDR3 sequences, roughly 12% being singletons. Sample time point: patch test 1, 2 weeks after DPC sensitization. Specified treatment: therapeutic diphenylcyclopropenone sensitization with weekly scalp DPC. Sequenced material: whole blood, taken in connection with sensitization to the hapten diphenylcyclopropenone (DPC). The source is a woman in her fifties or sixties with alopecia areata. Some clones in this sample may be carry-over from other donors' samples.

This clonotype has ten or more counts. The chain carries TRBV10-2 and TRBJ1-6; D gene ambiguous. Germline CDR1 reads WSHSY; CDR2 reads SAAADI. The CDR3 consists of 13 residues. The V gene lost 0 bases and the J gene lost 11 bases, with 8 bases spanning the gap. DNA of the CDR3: TGCGCCAGCAGTGAGTCGAGCGGGCCACCCCTCCACTTT. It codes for CASSESSGPPLHF.

The CDR3 DNA reads as TGTGCCAGCAGGTCGACAGGGTTAAATGAAAAACTGTTTTTT. Protein: CASRSTGLNEKLFF. This chain uses TRBV27 with TRBJ1-4; TRBD1 matches 7 bases. The CDR3 consists of 14 residues. Germline CDR1 is MNHEY and CDR2 is SMNVEV (reference sequence). Losses at the gene ends were 6 bases for V and 5 bases for J; bases not matched to a gene: 6. Full variable domain (missing parts from reference TRBV27 and TRBJ1-4): EAQVTQNPRYLITVTGKKLTVTCSQNMNHEYMSWYRQDPGLGLRQIYYSMNVEVTDKGDVPEGYKVSRKEKRNFPLILESPSPNQTSLYFCASRSTGLNEKLFFGSGTQLSVL.

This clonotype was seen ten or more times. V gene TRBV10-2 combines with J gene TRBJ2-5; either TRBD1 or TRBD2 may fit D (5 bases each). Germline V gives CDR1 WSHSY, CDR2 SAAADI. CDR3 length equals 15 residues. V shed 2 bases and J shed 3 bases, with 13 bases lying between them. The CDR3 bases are TGCGCCAGCAGTGAGATTGCTTTGGGGGAAGAGACCCAGTACTTC. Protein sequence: CASSEIALGEETQYF.

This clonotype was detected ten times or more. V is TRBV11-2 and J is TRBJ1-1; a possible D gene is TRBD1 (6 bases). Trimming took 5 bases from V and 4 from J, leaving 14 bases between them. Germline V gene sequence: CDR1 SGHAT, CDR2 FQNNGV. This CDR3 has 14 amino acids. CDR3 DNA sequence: TGTGCCAGCAGCCCAAGGGGGGGCTTCACTGAAGCTTTCTTT. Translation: CASSPRGGFTEAFF.

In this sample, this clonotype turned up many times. The CDR3 loop is CASSSTGQFNSYEQYF. The CDR3 bases are TGTGCCAGCAGTTCAACTGGACAGTTCAACTCCTACGAGCAGTACTTC. The chain uses TRBV28 and TRBJ2-7; TRBD1 is a possible D gene (6 bases). Trimming cost V 4 bases and J 0 bases, with 16 bases left between them. Germline CDR1 MDHEN, CDR2 SYDVKM. CDR3 size: 16 residues.

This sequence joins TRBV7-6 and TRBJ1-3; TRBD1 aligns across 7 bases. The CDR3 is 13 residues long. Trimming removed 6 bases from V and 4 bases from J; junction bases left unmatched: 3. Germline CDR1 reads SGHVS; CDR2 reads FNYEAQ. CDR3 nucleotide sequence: TGTGCCAGCAGACGACAGGGAGGAAACACCATATATTTT. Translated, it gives CASRRQGGNTIYF.

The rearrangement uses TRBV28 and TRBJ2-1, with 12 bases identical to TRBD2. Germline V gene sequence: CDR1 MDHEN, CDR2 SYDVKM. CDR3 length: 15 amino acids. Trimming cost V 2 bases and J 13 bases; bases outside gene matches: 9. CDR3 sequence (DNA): TGTGCCAGCAGTTTACAAGCACTAGCGGGAGGTCGACAGTTCTTC. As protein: CASSLQALAGGRQFF.

CDR3: CASSRQGEGAQETQYF. Here the CDR3 DNA reads TGCGCCAGCAGCCGACAGGGGGAAGGGGCCCAAGAGACCCAGTACTTC. V gene TRBV5-1 combines with J gene TRBJ2-5; 9 bases align to TRBD1. With V trimmed by 4 bases and J by 1 base, 8 bases remained unmatched. CDR3 length: 16 amino acids. The V gene's germline CDR1 is SGHRS and CDR2 YFSETQ.

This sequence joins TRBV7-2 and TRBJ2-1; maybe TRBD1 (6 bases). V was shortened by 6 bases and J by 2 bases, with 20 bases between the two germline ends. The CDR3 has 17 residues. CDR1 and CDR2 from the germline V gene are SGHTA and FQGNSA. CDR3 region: CASRQGSRPNTYNEQFF. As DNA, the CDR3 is TGTGCCAGCAGACAGGGATCCCGCCCAAATACCTACAATGAGCAGTTCTTC.

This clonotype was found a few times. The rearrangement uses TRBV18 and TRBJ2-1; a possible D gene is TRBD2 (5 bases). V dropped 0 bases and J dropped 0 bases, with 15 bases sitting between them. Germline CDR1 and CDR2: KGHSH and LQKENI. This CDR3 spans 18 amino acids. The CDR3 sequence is CASSPPEEGWSSYNEQFF. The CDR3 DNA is TGTGCCAGCTCACCACCGGAAGAGGGCTGGAGCTCCTACAATGAGCAGTTCTTC.